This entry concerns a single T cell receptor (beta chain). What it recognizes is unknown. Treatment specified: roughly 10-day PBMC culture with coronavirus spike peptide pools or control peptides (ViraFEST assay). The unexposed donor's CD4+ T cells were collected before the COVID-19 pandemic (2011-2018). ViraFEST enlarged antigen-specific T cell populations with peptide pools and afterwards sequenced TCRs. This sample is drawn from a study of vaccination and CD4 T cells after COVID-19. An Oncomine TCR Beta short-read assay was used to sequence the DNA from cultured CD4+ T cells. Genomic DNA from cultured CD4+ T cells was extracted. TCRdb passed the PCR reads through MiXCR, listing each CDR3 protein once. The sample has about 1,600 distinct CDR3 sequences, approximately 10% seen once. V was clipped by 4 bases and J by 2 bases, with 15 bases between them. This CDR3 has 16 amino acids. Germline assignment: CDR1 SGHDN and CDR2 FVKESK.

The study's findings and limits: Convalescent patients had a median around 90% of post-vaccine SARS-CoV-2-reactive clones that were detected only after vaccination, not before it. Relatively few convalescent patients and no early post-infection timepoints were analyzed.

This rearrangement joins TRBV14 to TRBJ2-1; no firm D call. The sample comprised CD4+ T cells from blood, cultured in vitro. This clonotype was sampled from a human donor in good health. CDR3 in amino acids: CASSPQLGSPYNEQFF. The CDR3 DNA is TGTGCCAGCAGCCCGCAGTTGGGGTCCCCCTACAATGAGCAGTTCTTC.